These 20 T cell receptor beta chains originate from one sample sequenced in a study of blood T cell repertoires in COVID-19. Some clones are missing from TCRdb's copy, which holds only in-frame ones; the method was immunoSEQ multiplex PCR. The table includes 200,000 or so clones, 84% detected once. Sequences were obtained from peripheral blood. All receptors derive from a woman aged 70-85 years with active or convalescent COVID-19.

This clone came up once. This chain connects TRBV4-1 to TRBJ2-2; D is possibly TRBD1 (5 bases). The V gene lost 0 bases and the J gene lost 5 bases, with 10 bases spanning the gap. CDR3 length: 15 residues. Germline V gene sequence: CDR1 MGHRA, CDR2 YSYEKL. In nucleotides, the CDR3 is TGCGCCAGCAGCCAAGACAGGGCCCAAACCGGGGAGCTGTTTTTT. This encodes CASSQDRAQTGELFF.

This sequence joins TRBV9 and TRBJ1-5; 9 bases fit TRBD1. The CDR3 spans 15 residues. V trimming: 4 bases; J trimming: 2 bases; junction bases outside the gene matches: 4. The germline CDR1 and CDR2 sequences are SGDLS and YYNGEE. This CDR3 reads CASSRTGEGNQPQHF. DNA for the CDR3: TGTGCCAGCAGCAGGACAGGGGAGGGCAATCAGCCCCAGCATTTT.

The count of this clone is one. The V call is TRBV13, the J call TRBJ2-1; TRBD2 agrees at 13 bases. The CDR3 runs to 17 residues. Germline CDR1 reads PRHDT; CDR2 reads FYEKMQ (reference sequence). V trimming: 6 bases; J trimming: 6 bases; junction bases outside the gene matches: 11. DNA of the CDR3: TGTGCCAGCAGGCATCTCCGGGGACTAGCGGGATTCAATGAGCAGTTCTTC. Protein product: CASRHLRGLAGFNEQFF.

This clone was picked up a small number of times. Additional DNA sequences in this sample encode the identical CDR3. This chain joins TRBV15 and TRBJ2-5; 10 nucleotides line up with TRBD2. With V trimmed by 5 bases and J by 4 bases, 1 base remained unmatched. The CDR3 consists of 13 residues. Germline assignment: CDR1 LNHNV and CDR2 YYDKDF (reference sequence). The CDR3 spells CATSRLAGETQYF. The CDR3 bases are TGTGCCACCAGCCGACTAGCGGGAGAGACCCAGTACTTC. The full variable domain, completed using reference TRBV15 and TRBJ2-5, is DAMVIQNPRYQVTQFGKPVTLSCSQTLNHNVMYWYQQKSSQAPKLLFHYYDKDFNNEADTPDNFQSRRPNTSFCFLDIRSPGLGDTAMYLCATSRLAGETQYFGPGTRLLVL.

The V and J genes are TRBV14 and TRBJ1-1; D ambiguous. Between the trimmed V and J ends, which lost 5 bases and 1 base, there was a span of 8 bases. Germline V gene data show CDR1 as SGHDN and CDR2 as FVKESK. The CDR3 spans 13 residues. The CDR3 is CASSSHRNTEAFF. As DNA, the CDR3 is TGTGCCAGCAGCTCCCACAGGAACACTGAAGCTTTCTTT.

V usage is TRBV6-6 and J usage is TRBJ2-1; D is possibly TRBD1 (5 bases). This CDR3 is 14 amino acids long. Trimming cost V 7 bases and J 7 bases, with 17 bases left between them. Looked up from germline, CDR1 is MNHNY and CDR2 is SVGAGI (reference sequence). The DNA for the CDR3 is TGTGCCAGCACCGATTATAACCAGGGAAATGAGCAGTTCTTC. Translation gives CASTDYNQGNEQFF.

V gene TRBV28 combines with J gene TRBJ2-7, with 10 positions matching TRBD1. The junction had 16 bases not matched to a gene; V was cut back by 8 bases and J by 3 bases. The CDR3 length is 17 residues. Germline V lookup: CDR1 MDHEN, CDR2 SYDVKM. CDR3 nucleotide sequence: TGTGCCAGCTTCCACGGGGGTACGACAGGGGGCCGCTACGAGCAGTACTTC. It translates to CASFHGGTTGGRYEQYF.

The rearrangement uses TRBV7-3 and TRBJ2-1, with TRBD2 identical over 7 bases. V was pared by 4 bases and J by 2 bases, with 5 bases of the junction left unmatched. There are 15 residues in the CDR3. Germline V gives CDR1 SGHTA, CDR2 FQGTGA. The CDR3 nucleotides read TGTGCCAGCAGCTCGAGGGAGGGCACCTACAATGAGCAGTTCTTC. It specifies CASSSREGTYNEQFF. Combining the CDR3 with reference TRBV7-3 and TRBJ2-1 gives the whole variable domain GAGVSQTPSNKVTEKGKYVELRCDPISGHTALYWYRQSLGQGPEFLIYFQGTGAADDSGLPNDRFFAVRPEGSVSTLKIQRTERGDSAVYLCASSSREGTYNEQFFGPGTRLTVL.

The chain combines TRBV10-3 with TRBJ1-1; unclear D gene. Germline CDR1 is ENHRY and CDR2 is SYGVKD. The CDR3 sequence is 15 residues long. V lost 0 bases and J 1 base, leaving 9 bases between the germline ends. CDR3 sequence reads: CAISESVGGNTEAFF. CDR3 coding DNA: TGTGCCATCAGTGAGTCGGTAGGAGGGAACACTGAAGCTTTCTTT.

This clone was picked up a small number of times. The chain links TRBV15 to TRBJ2-4; maybe TRBD2 (5 bases). Germline assignment: CDR1 LNHNV and CDR2 YYDKDF (reference sequence). Trimming left V 8 bases short and J 0 bases short, with 11 bases between. The CDR3 covers 14 residues. This CDR3 reads CATRRDLAKNIQYF. CDR3 nucleotides: TGTGCCACCCGACGGGATCTAGCCAAAAACATTCAGTACTTC.

This clone appeared a single time. V and J are TRBV6-5 and TRBJ2-1; 12 bases match TRBD2. The germline V gene encodes CDR1 MNHEY and CDR2 SVGAGI. V shed 2 bases and J 5 bases; nucleotides not matched to a gene: 4. The CDR3 is 16 amino acids. In DNA form, the CDR3 reads TGTGCCAGCAGTTACCAACTAGCGGGAGGCCACAATGAGCAGTTCTTC. Its protein is CASSYQLAGGHNEQFF.

The chain uses TRBV7-2 and TRBJ2-7; 11 positions match TRBD2. V lost 5 bases, J lost 2 bases, and 11 bases stayed unmatched. CDR3 length: 17 amino acids. Germline CDR1 is SGHTA and CDR2 is FQGNSA. This CDR3 is CASSKRTSGWPAYEQYF. The CDR3 region has the DNA TGTGCCAGCAGCAAGAGGACTAGCGGGTGGCCTGCCTACGAGCAGTACTTC. Looking up the rest from reference TRBV7-2 and TRBJ2-7 gives the full variable domain: GAGVSQSPSNKVTEKGKDVELRCDPISGHTALYWYRQSLGQGLEFLIYFQGNSAPDKSGLPSDRFSAERTGGSVSTLTIQRTQQEDSAVYLCASSKRTSGWPAYEQYFGPGTRLTVT.

This chain joins TRBV12-3 or TRBV12-4 and TRBJ2-1, with D unclear. The CDR3 loop spans 12 amino acids. The V gene lost 7 bases and the J gene lost 5 bases, with 9 bases spanning the gap. This CDR3 is CASTLLNNEQFF. CDR3 DNA sequence: TGTGCCAGCACCCTCCTTAACAATGAGCAGTTCTTC.

DNA for the CDR3: TGTGCCAGCAGTGAAGGGGGTGGACAGGGAAAAGGAAAAGCTTTCTTT. It codes for CASSEGGGQGKGKAFF. The chain joins TRBV2 to TRBJ1-1, with 8 bases aligning to TRBD1. The germline CDR1 and CDR2 sequences are SNHLY and FYNNEI. This CDR3 has 16 residues. V trimming: 1 base; J trimming: 9 bases; junction bases outside the gene matches: 13.

This rearrangement joins TRBV15 to TRBJ2-2; D is ambiguous. Looked up from germline, CDR1 is LNHNV and CDR2 is YYDKDF (reference sequence). The CDR3 covers 13 residues. V dropped 1 base and J dropped 3 bases, with 3 bases sitting between them. CDR3 protein: CATSRGDTGELFF. The CDR3 region has the DNA TGTGCCACCAGCAGAGGAGACACCGGGGAGCTGTTTTTT.

The chain is built from TRBV13 and TRBJ2-7, with 14 bases matching TRBD2. Per germline, CDR1 PRHDT and CDR2 FYEKMQ (reference sequence). V gave up 4 bases and J gave up 2 bases; unmatched junction bases: 7. This CDR3 spans 17 amino acids. In nucleotides, the CDR3 is TGTGCCAGCAGCTCCGGGACTAGCGGGAGTAAGCCCTACGAGCAGTACTTC. It yields the protein CASSSGTSGSKPYEQYF.

The chain's CDR3 is CASSLSESTALNQPQHF. CDR3 nucleotides: TGTGCCAGCAGTTTATCCGAGTCAACAGCCCTAAATCAGCCCCAGCATTTT. This sequence joins TRBV28 and TRBJ1-5; D unclear. This CDR3 region has 17 residues. CDR1 MDHEN and CDR2 SYDVKM come from the germline V gene. Trimming removed 1 base at V and 4 bases at J, with 17 bases between.

J is TRBJ1-2 and V is TRBV29-1; 10 bases are shared with TRBD1. The CDR3 covers 13 residues. The J segment lost 7 bases and the V segment lost 5 bases, leaving 7 bases of the junction unmatched. Germline V CDR1 and CDR2: SQVTM, ANQGSEA. CDR3 nucleotides: TGCAGCGTTCCGGGACAGGGGAAGACTGGCTACACCTTC. It is translated as CSVPGQGKTGYTF.

This clone showed up just once. The J gene is TRBJ1-5, the V gene TRBV6-1; 10 bases are a match to TRBD1. The CDR3 has 16 amino acids. The J segment lost 7 bases and the V segment lost 4 bases, leaving 10 bases of the junction unmatched. The V gene's germline CDR1 is MNHNS and CDR2 SASEGT. CDR3 DNA: TGTGCCAGCAGTGCTACCGGGACAGGGGAAGGCCAGCCCCAGCATTTT. Translation gives CASSATGTGEGQPQHF.

The rearrangement joins TRBV6-5 to TRBJ2-5, with 9 bases that match TRBD2. Germline assignment: CDR1 MNHEY and CDR2 SVGAGI. There are 15 residues in the CDR3. After removal of 5 bases from V and 5 bases from J, the junction contained 9 bases not matched to a gene. DNA of the CDR3: TGTGCCAGCAGTCCCGGGACTAGCCGTAGGGAGACCCAGTACTTC. This translates into CASSPGTSRRETQYF.